The present entry profiles one TCR beta chain with its context. What this receptor recognizes is not known. No qualities accompany the bases; no much larger clone lies one base away. This sample is drawn from a study of T cell changes during pregnancy in multiple sclerosis (dated by TCRdb to between 2019 and 2020). Turning to the overall study: The study looked at changes in the T cell repertoire across pregnancy in women with multiple sclerosis.

V loses 2 bases, J loses 1 base, and the germline ends lie 8 bases apart. The germline V gene provides CDR1 SGHVS and CDR2 FNYEAQ. The CDR3 goes from the cysteine to the phenylalanine over 15 residues. Of all the DNA, just the CDR3 is kept, 45 bases in frame from base 1. Libraries were constructed by the immunoSEQ multiplex PCR assay. This is the immuneACCESS table as TCRdb keeps it, with only in-frame sequences that have V and J called. A part of the clones is gone; compared with another copy, unresolved V genes explain less than half, and the rest is unexplained. For this sample there are around 110,000 clones; 85% to 95% appear just once. 1.6% of the sample lies in the top ten.

Rearrangement joined TRBV7-6 to TRBJ2-2, with the D gene not confidently named. The sequenced sample was peripheral blood, obtained after pregnancy. The source of this sequence is a female donor with multiple sclerosis, enrolled in a pregnancy study. The CDR3 region reads CASSLTSRNTGELFF. The nucleotide sequence reads TGTGCCAGCAGCTTAACGAGCCGGAACACCGGGGAGCTGTTTTTT.